The sequence of this TCR beta chain was determined in a study of CD8 T cells in Susac syndrome. The sequenced target, TCR beta, came from blood CD8+ and CD4+ T cells. Both CD4+ and CD8+ T cells were negatively isolated, and TEMRA cells underwent FACS enrichment. Random hexamers served to reverse transcribe roughly 0.45 to 1 ug RNA. TCRdb itself ran the immunoSEQ multiplex PCR reads through MiXCR, one entry per CDR3 protein. Among about 250,000 distinct CDR3 sequences listed, around 93% were seen once. Trimming left V 5 bases short and J 11 bases short, with 22 bases between. This CDR3 is 14 amino acids long. The V gene's germline CDR1 is SGHRS and CDR2 YFSETQ.

The TCR was taken from a human donor with multiple sclerosis. Source material: CD4+ T cells from PBMCs. The chain combines TRBV5-1 with TRBJ1-2; D gene uncertain. The CDR3 DNA sequence: TGCGCCAGCAGTCCTGGGAGGCAACATATGAGGTACACCTTC. It encodes CASSPGRQHMRYTF. Full variable domain (missing parts from reference TRBV5-1 and TRBJ1-2): KAGVTQTPRYLIKTRGQQVTLSCSPISGHRSVSWYQQTPGQGLQFLFEYFSETQRNKGNFPGRFSGRQFSNSRSEMNVSTLELGDSALYLCASSPGRQHMRYTFGSGTRLTVV.